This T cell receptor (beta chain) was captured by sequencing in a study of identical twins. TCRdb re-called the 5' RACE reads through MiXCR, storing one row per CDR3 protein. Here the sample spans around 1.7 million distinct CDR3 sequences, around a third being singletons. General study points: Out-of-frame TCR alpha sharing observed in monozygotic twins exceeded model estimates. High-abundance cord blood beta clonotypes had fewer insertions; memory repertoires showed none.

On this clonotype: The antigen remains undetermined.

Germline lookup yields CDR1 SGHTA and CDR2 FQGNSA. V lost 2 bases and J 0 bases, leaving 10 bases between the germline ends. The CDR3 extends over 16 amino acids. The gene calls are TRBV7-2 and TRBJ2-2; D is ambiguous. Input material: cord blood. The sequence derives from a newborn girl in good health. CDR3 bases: TGTGCCAGCAGCTTACTTCCGGCAGCGAACACCGGGGAGCTGTTTTTT. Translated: CASSLLPAANTGELFF.